Sequencing of this TCR beta chain was carried out in a study of tumor and adjacent non-tumor tissue in lung cancer. Study information: Patients comprised about a dozen adenocarcinoma, 2 squamous cell carcinoma and 1 small cell lung cancer. Stage I to III disease affected roughly 10 men and about five women aged about 31 to 85. Study-wide points: In normal lung, the top 100 clones were significantly more dominant than in tumor. Significantly higher TCR diversity was found in tumor than normal lung.

This clonotype was recorded once. Its antigen is not identified. One junction end does not reproduce the germline sequence, and a read error may be involved. Three rounds of nested PCR, following a modified ARM-PCR protocol, produced the TCRbeta library. TCRdb processed the multiplex PCR reads anew with MiXCR; each CDR3 protein has one entry. The sample holds more than 75,000 distinct CDR3 sequences, 75% to 85% seen once. The CDR3 runs 18 residues. Germline lookup yields CDR1 SGHAT and CDR2 FQNNGV. The template was RNA from unsorted bulk tissue. The normal lung tissue was taken more than 3 cm from the tumor edge.

The J gene is TRBJ2-1, the V gene TRBV11-2; TRBD2 aligns across 10 bases. The specimen was distant non-tumor lung tissue. The sequence came from a man aged 60 to 75 with small cell lung cancer. This chain's CDR3 is CASSLGVAGGYYYKEQFF. As DNA, the CDR3 is TGTGCTAGTAGCTTAGGAGTAGCGGGAGGCTACTACTACAAAGAGCAGTTCTTC.